The 31 T cell receptor beta chains reported below all come from one sample, sequenced in a study of T cells in localized non-small cell lung cancer. Libraries were prepared by immunoSEQ multiplex PCR; TCRdb keeps only in-frame clonotypes and omits some of them. The top ten clones hold approximately 20% of a sample with 15,000 or so clones, roughly 81% of them seen once. The specimen comprised peripheral blood, sampled before any cancer treatment. These receptors all come from a male donor at least 60 years old with stage I lung adenocarcinoma.

The chain carries TRBV9 and TRBJ1-4; 7 bases match TRBD1. V dropped 2 bases and J dropped 7; count of bases not matched to a gene: 8. The CDR3 totals 15 residues. Germline V gene sequence: CDR1 SGDLS, CDR2 YYNGEE. The CDR3 region has the DNA TGTGCCAGCAGCGTTGGGGACAGCGGGCTTGAAAAACTGTTTTTT. This codes for CASSVGDSGLEKLFF.

The rearrangement uses TRBV7-2 and TRBJ2-2, with no clear D. Germline V gives CDR1 SGHTA, CDR2 FQGNSA. The CDR3 has 15 residues. The V gene lost 0 bases and the J gene lost 1 base, with 6 bases spanning the gap. The CDR3, as DNA: TGTGCCAGCAGCTTAGCGTTGCAGAACACCGGGGAGCTGTTTTTT. Translated: CASSLALQNTGELFF.

In its sample, this clone was seen once. V gene TRBV10-3 combines with J gene TRBJ1-4; D remains ambiguous. Germline V CDR1 and CDR2: ENHRY, SYGVKD. The length of the CDR3 is 14 residues. The V end lost 2 bases, the J end lost 3 bases, and 7 bases lay between the germline ends. CDR3 sequence: CAISETASNEKLFF. The CDR3 bases are TGTGCCATCAGTGAGACAGCCTCTAATGAAAAACTGTTTTTT.

This clone has a handful of counts. The V and J genes are TRBV7-3 and TRBJ1-5, with D uncertain. The CDR3 length is 13 residues. The germline V gene has CDR1 SGHTA and CDR2 FQGTGA. The V end lost 0 bases, the J end lost 0 bases, and 0 bases lay between the germline ends. In DNA, the CDR3 is TGTGCCAGCAGCTTAACTAGCAATCAGCCCCAGCATTTT. Residues: CASSLTSNQPQHF.

The rearrangement uses TRBV5-5 and TRBJ1-5; D not certain. The CDR3 has 13 residues. Trimming cost V 1 base and J 4 bases, with 6 bases left between them. Germline V gene lookup returns CDR1 SGHKS and CDR2 YYEKEE (reference sequence). The CDR3 spells CASSLTVNQPQHF. CDR3 DNA: TGTGCCAGCAGCTTGACAGTGAATCAGCCCCAGCATTTT.

This chain uses TRBV4-1 with TRBJ1-4; D not certain. Looked up from germline, CDR1 is MGHRA and CDR2 is YSYEKL. Trimming shortened V by 3 bases and J by 8 bases, and 10 bases separated the two germline ends. The length of the CDR3 is 13 residues. The CDR3 region is CASSQDPREKLFF. CDR3 coding DNA: TGCGCCAGCAGCCAGGATCCTAGGGAAAAACTGTTTTTT.

This chain joins TRBV9 and TRBJ2-2; D unresolved. V lost 3 bases, J lost 5 bases, and 14 bases lay in between. This CDR3 region has 15 residues. Germline V gene data show CDR1 as SGDLS and CDR2 as YYNGEE. The CDR3 sequence is CASSADGIGTGELFF. The CDR3 nucleotides read TGTGCCAGCAGCGCGGACGGAATCGGTACCGGGGAGCTGTTTTTT. The variable domain in full, completed from reference TRBV9 and TRBJ2-2, reads DSGVTQTPKHLITATGQRVTLRCSPRSGDLSVYWYQQSLDQGLQFLIQYYNGEERAKGNILERFSAQQFPDLHSELNLSSLELGDSALYFCASSADGIGTGELFFGEGSRLTVL.

The chain links TRBV4-1 to TRBJ2-1, with 8 bases fitting TRBD1. V gave up 1 base and J gave up 16 bases; unmatched junction bases: 9. Germline V CDR1 and CDR2: MGHRA, YSYEKL. This CDR3 has 13 residues. The CDR3, as DNA: TGCGCCAGCAGCCAAGTCCCCGGGACAGGCTACTTCTTC. This encodes CASSQVPGTGYFF.

This chain links TRBV19 with TRBJ1-5; D not resolved. The CDR3 covers 15 residues. Germline values: CDR1 LNHDA, CDR2 SQIVND (reference sequence). Trimming shortened V by 3 bases and J by 2 bases, and 11 bases separated the two germline ends. This chain's CDR3 is CASSMDPGGNQPQHF. CDR3 DNA: TGTGCCAGTAGTATGGATCCGGGCGGCAATCAGCCCCAGCATTTT.

The chain joins TRBV10-3 to TRBJ1-1; D gene ambiguous. CDR1 ENHRY and CDR2 SYGVKD come from the germline V gene. V gave up 4 bases and J gave up 1 base, with 10 bases separating them. The CDR3 is made up of 14 amino acids. CDR3 loop: CAISVAPPNTEAFF. CDR3 DNA sequence: TGTGCCATCAGTGTGGCTCCACCGAACACTGAAGCTTTCTTT.

The V and J genes are TRBV9 and TRBJ1-3, with 9 bases matching TRBD1. CDR1 and CDR2 from the germline V gene are SGDLS and YYNGEE. With V trimmed by 2 bases and J by 4 bases, 7 bases remained unmatched. This CDR3 is built from 16 residues. CDR3 nucleotide sequence: TGTGCCAGCAGCGTCGGACAGGGGACGTGGGGAAACACCATATATTTT. This gives the protein CASSVGQGTWGNTIYF.

This clone was detected a few times. The chain recombines TRBV11-2 with TRBJ2-5; a weak D match, TRBD2 (6 bases). Trimming stripped 3 bases from V and 5 bases from J, with 10 bases between. CDR3 size: 13 residues. The germline V gene encodes CDR1 SGHAT and CDR2 FQNNGV. The CDR3: CASSLTSGETQYF. In nucleotides, the CDR3 is TGTGCCAGCAGCTTGACTAGTGGCGAGACCCAGTACTTC.

This clone was recorded once. The chain recombines TRBV6-5 with TRBJ1-3, with 7 bases that match TRBD1. The CDR3 is made up of 14 amino acids. J lost 4 bases, V lost 6 bases, and 6 bases had no gene match. Germline CDR1 MNHEY, CDR2 SVGAGI. For the CDR3, the DNA is TGTGCCAGCAGCCTCAGGGGGTCGGGAAACACCATATATTTT. This sequence encodes CASSLRGSGNTIYF.

The rearrangement uses TRBV27 and TRBJ1-2; 12 nucleotides align to TRBD1. The CDR3 is made up of 15 amino acids. Germline trimming cut 5 bases from V and 7 bases from J; bases unmatched to any gene: 8. In germline, CDR1 is MNHEY, CDR2 SMNVEV (reference sequence). In DNA form, the CDR3 reads TGTGCCAGCAGTCCCGGGGACAGGGGGCTCTCTGGCTACACCTTC. Its protein is CASSPGDRGLSGYTF.

The chain couples TRBV6-5 to TRBJ1-5; no clear D gene. The V end lost 4 bases, the J end lost 7 bases, and 14 bases lay between the germline ends. The length of the CDR3 is 14 residues. From germline, CDR1 is MNHEY and CDR2 SVGAGI. CDR3 nucleotide sequence: TGTGCCAGCAGTTCTACTATGCCGGGACAGCCCCAGCATTTT. Residues: CASSSTMPGQPQHF.

This clone has a single count. This sequence joins TRBV10-2 and TRBJ1-1; no definite D call. Germline V lookup: CDR1 WSHSY, CDR2 SAAADI. V gave up 6 bases and J gave up 6 bases, with 11 bases separating them. This CDR3 has 12 amino acids. The CDR3 spells CASRDRRAEAFF. The DNA of the CDR3 is TGCGCCAGCAGGGATCGGAGGGCTGAAGCTTTCTTT.

The chain combines TRBV7-2 with TRBJ2-1; 11 bases map to TRBD1. CDR1 and CDR2 (germline): SGHTA, FQGNSA. This CDR3 contains 15 residues. Unmatched junction bases numbered 5, after V lost 4 bases and J lost 6 bases. CDR3 sequence (DNA): TGTGCCAGCAGCTCCGGACAGGGGGCTGGCAATGAGCAGTTCTTC. Translating it yields CASSSGQGAGNEQFF.

The J gene is TRBJ2-5, the V gene TRBV30; a weak D match, TRBD2 (6 bases). The CDR3 extends over 13 amino acids. The V and J ends lost 7 bases and 4 bases respectively, with 16 bases between them. In germline, CDR1 is GTSNPN, CDR2 SVGIG (reference sequence). The CDR3 reads CAYSAGRVETQYF. CDR3 nucleotide sequence: TGTGCCTATTCGGCGGGAAGGGTAGAGACCCAGTACTTC.

The chain joins TRBV6-6 to TRBJ1-5; tentatively, D is TRBD1 (5 bases). The CDR3 contains 13 residues. V was clipped by 4 bases and J by 1 base, with 5 bases between them. Germline-derived CDR1 and CDR2 are MNHNY and SVGAGI (reference sequence). The CDR3 DNA is TGTGCCAGCAGTTGGGGGAGCAATCAGCCCCAGCATTTT. Protein: CASSWGSNQPQHF.

The sample holds one count of this clone. This chain connects TRBV28 to TRBJ1-1; D uncertain. The V end was cut by 10 bases, the J end by 0 bases, with 6 bases between. This CDR3 is 11 amino acids long. Germline assignment: CDR1 MDHEN and CDR2 SYDVKM. CDR3 DNA sequence: TGTGCCACCTCAATGAACACTGAAGCTTTCTTT. This sequence encodes CATSMNTEAFF.

The gene calls are TRBV28 and TRBJ2-7; 16 nucleotides line up with TRBD2. This CDR3 spans 19 amino acids. CDR1 is MDHEN, CDR2 SYDVKM, per germline. Trimming took 4 bases from V and 3 from J; bases not matched to a gene: 12. The CDR3 bases are TGTGCCAGCAGTTCCCGACCGGGACTAGCGGGAGGGGGGATCTACGAGCAGTACTTC. This sequence encodes CASSSRPGLAGGGIYEQYF.

This clone appeared a few times. The V call is TRBV7-2, the J call TRBJ2-7, with D perhaps matching TRBD1 (6 bases). This CDR3 comprises 13 residues. The germline V gene encodes CDR1 SGHTA and CDR2 FQGNSA. Trimming took 5 bases from V and 2 from J, leaving 10 bases between them. In DNA, the CDR3 is TGTGCCAGCAGCGTCGGACAGCCCTACGAGCAGTACTTC. Residues: CASSVGQPYEQYF.

The V call is TRBV9, the J call TRBJ1-1; D not certain. V lost 3 bases and J lost 4, with 13 bases in between. The CDR3 loop spans 14 amino acids. CDR1 and CDR2 from the germline V gene are SGDLS and YYNGEE. Here the CDR3 reads CASSASPGSTEAFF. CDR3 DNA sequence: TGTGCCAGCAGCGCCAGTCCGGGCAGCACTGAAGCTTTCTTT. The whole variable domain, remainder taken from reference TRBV9 and TRBJ1-1, is DSGVTQTPKHLITATGQRVTLRCSPRSGDLSVYWYQQSLDQGLQFLIQYYNGEERAKGNILERFSAQQFPDLHSELNLSSLELGDSALYFCASSASPGSTEAFFGQGTRLTVV.

The V gene is TRBV5-6, the J gene TRBJ1-1; unclear D gene. Looked up from germline, CDR1 is SGHDT and CDR2 is YYEEEE. The CDR3 contains 13 residues. V gave up 6 bases and J gave up 0 bases, with 9 bases separating them. As DNA, the CDR3 is TGTGCCAGCACCAGTCGGCTGAACACTGAAGCTTTCTTT. It encodes CASTSRLNTEAFF.

V gene TRBV11-2 combines with J gene TRBJ2-7, with TRBD2 matching over 10 bases. Germline V gives CDR1 SGHAT, CDR2 FQNNGV. J gave up 6 bases and V 1 base, and 9 bases lay outside the gene matches. CDR3 size: 16 residues. CDR3 protein: CASSLGGASGRGEQYF. CDR3 sequence (DNA): TGTGCCAGCAGCTTAGGGGGGGCTAGCGGGAGAGGCGAGCAGTACTTC.

The chain uses TRBV28 and TRBJ1-1; D unclear. Germline CDR1 MDHEN, CDR2 SYDVKM. V dropped 1 base and J dropped 3 bases, with 9 bases sitting between them. The CDR3 has 14 residues. CDR3 nucleotides: TGTGCCAGCAGTTTATTCGGCGGCTACACTGAAGCTTTCTTT. This sequence encodes CASSLFGGYTEAFF.

The V call is TRBV6-5, the J call TRBJ2-3; 7 nucleotides agree with TRBD2. V shed 6 bases and J 4 bases; nucleotides not matched to a gene: 10. CDR1 MNHEY and CDR2 SVGAGI come from the germline V gene. The CDR3 covers 15 residues. CDR3 in DNA: TGTGCCAGCAGAAAAGCTAGCGGAGGGTCAGATACGCAGTATTTT. Translation: CASRKASGGSDTQYF.

V and J are TRBV6-6 and TRBJ2-7, with D tentatively TRBD1 (6 bases). The CDR3 sequence is 13 residues long. From germline, CDR1 is MNHNY and CDR2 SVGAGI (reference sequence). Trimming shortened V by 6 bases and J by 5 bases, and 14 bases separated the two germline ends. The CDR3 DNA sequence: TGTGCCAGCAGCCCCCTACAGGGTGACGAGCAGTACTTC. It translates to CASSPLQGDEQYF.

This clone was seen a few times. This sequence joins TRBV19 and TRBJ1-4; D is possibly TRBD1 (6 bases). The CDR3 runs 14 residues. The V end was cut by 7 bases, the J end by 2 bases, with 11 bases between. In germline, CDR1 is LNHDA, CDR2 SQIVND (reference sequence). CDR3 amino acids: CASTGGATNEKLFF. Written as DNA, the CDR3 is TGTGCCAGTACCGGGGGCGCGACTAATGAAAAACTGTTTTTT.

The chain carries TRBV7-2 and TRBJ2-7; D possibly corresponds to TRBD2 (6 bases). The CDR3 extends over 15 amino acids. V lost 3 bases and J lost 2, with 14 bases in between. CDR1 SGHTA and CDR2 FQGNSA come from the germline V gene. The CDR3: CASSFGTLWAYEQYF. CDR3 coding DNA: TGTGCCAGCAGCTTCGGGACTCTCTGGGCCTACGAGCAGTACTTC.

This chain connects TRBV4-2 to TRBJ1-1, with a weak D call TRBD1 (6 bases). CDR1 and CDR2 from the germline V gene are LGHNA and YNFKEQ. CDR3 length equals 16 residues. V lost 1 base to trimming and J lost 5 bases, with 17 bases between them. The CDR3 region has the DNA TGTGCCAGCAGCCAAGTTTGGGGGGCGCGTCGGACTGAAGCTTTCTTT. Protein sequence: CASSQVWGARRTEAFF.